This T cell receptor beta chain came from a study of blood T cell repertoires in COVID-19. Across the whole study: Sites across the United States, Italy and Spain contributed samples from acute and convalescent COVID-19. PBMCs, B-cell-depleted T cells, or T cells were the source of the cDNA or gDNA that made up the material.

Assay: immunoSEQ multiplex PCR; the TCRdb copy retains only in-frame clones and omits some. The sample contains 240,000 or so clones, roughly 88% of which appear only once. Per germline, CDR1 SEHNR and CDR2 FQNEAQ (reference sequence). The CDR3 contains 13 residues. V was shortened by 4 bases and J by 6 bases, with 12 bases between the two germline ends. The receptor was derived from a man at least 80 years old with acute or convalescent COVID-19. The chain links TRBV7-9 to TRBJ1-1; D not resolved. Sequencing was carried out using peripheral blood. This CDR3 reads CASSYTSPAEAFF. The CDR3 DNA sequence: TGTGCCAGCAGCTACACAAGTCCCGCTGAAGCTTTCTTT.